This TCR beta chain is from a study of tumor-infiltrating lymphocytes in primary liver carcinoma. Germline CDR1 reads SQVTM; CDR2 reads ANQGSEA. The CDR3 covers 15 residues. A constant-region primer served to make TCR beta cDNA from approximately 490 ng total RNA. Slightly modified ARM-PCR with three nested multiplex PCR rounds yielded TCR beta libraries. The opening two PCR rounds, about 11 cycles each, paired TRBV1-TRBV30 forward primers with a C-beta reverse primer. Via MiXCR, TCRdb re-called the multiplex PCR reads, giving one row per CDR3 protein. The sample carries approximately 190,000 distinct CDR3 sequences, roughly 80% recorded once. A remark on this clonotype: Given the absence of the conserved phenylalanine or tryptophan at the CDR3 end, a read error is likely.

Co-extraction of both nucleic acids (RNA and DNA) used roughly 19-33 mg of unsorted bulk tissue. The sample comprised tumor tissue from primary liver carcinoma. The TCR sequence derives from a middle-aged man with primary liver carcinoma and hepatitis B virus infection. This chain uses TRBV29-1 with TRBJ2-3, with a tentative D call TRBD2 (6 bases). Written as DNA, the CDR3 is TGCAGAGTTGAGGGCGGGGCCGGCATCACAGATATGCAGTATCTT. Translation gives CRVEGGAGITDMQYL.